The 17 T cell receptor beta chains listed next were all sequenced from one sample in a study of identifying expanded T cells in peripheral blood. The method was immunoSEQ multiplex PCR; TCRdb's version includes in-frame clones alone and lacks a portion of them. The data show about 84,000 clones, approximately 86% seen once. Material: blood. All receptors derive from a person aged 18 to 75 in good health.

The chain carries TRBV7-9 and TRBJ1-1; unclear D gene. Germline V gene lookup returns CDR1 SEHNR and CDR2 FQNEAQ (reference sequence). The CDR3 runs 15 residues. V was cut by 7 bases and J by 1 base, with 16 bases left in between. The CDR3 DNA follows: TGTGCCAGCACCCCCGTTGGAGCCGCGAACACTGAAGCTTTCTTT. This translates into CASTPVGAANTEAFF.

The table lists this clone with a few counts. The V call is TRBV19, the J call TRBJ1-5, with D possibly matching TRBD1 (5 bases). From germline, CDR1 is LNHDA and CDR2 SQIVND (reference sequence). V was clipped by 7 bases and J by 5 bases, with 9 bases between them. The CDR3 extends over 12 amino acids. The CDR3 sequence is CASNAGYQPQHF. CDR3 in DNA: TGTGCCAGTAACGCAGGGTATCAGCCCCAGCATTTT.

The chain uses TRBV7-2 and TRBJ2-3; no reliable D call. Germline CDR1 SGHTA, CDR2 FQGNSA. The CDR3 is 13 residues long. Trimming pared 4 bases from V and 0 bases from J, leaving 5 bases between. The CDR3 DNA reads as TGTGCCAGCAGCTCGTATAGCACAGATACGCAGTATTTT. This sequence encodes CASSSYSTDTQYF.

This chain connects TRBV11-2 to TRBJ2-3; 11 bases fit TRBD1. This CDR3 has 16 amino acids. V lost 1 base to trimming and J lost 5 bases; unmatched junction nucleotides: 5. Germline V lookup: CDR1 SGHAT, CDR2 FQNNGV. CDR3: CASSLGTGGMLDTQYF. The CDR3 DNA reads TGTGCCAGCAGCTTAGGGACAGGGGGCATGCTAGATACGCAGTATTTT.

The V gene is TRBV10-3, the J gene TRBJ1-6; D unresolved. This CDR3 contains 13 residues. V lost 5 bases, J lost 7 bases, and 9 bases lay in between. CDR1 is ENHRY, CDR2 SYGVKD, per germline. The CDR3 here is CAISRTENSPLHF. The CDR3 coding sequence is TGTGCCATCAGTCGGACGGAGAATTCACCCCTCCACTTT.

V usage is TRBV6-5 and J usage is TRBJ1-4; D unclear. The germline gives CDR1 MNHEY, CDR2 SVGAGI. The CDR3 sequence is 13 residues long. With 8 bases removed from V and 3 bases from J, the gap between germline ends came to 10 bases. The DNA for the CDR3 is TGTGCCAGCTCACGGACGTCTAATGAAAAACTGTTTTTT. This codes for CASSRTSNEKLFF.

The chain is built from TRBV10-3 and TRBJ1-1; D call uncertain. Germline CDR1 ENHRY, CDR2 SYGVKD. Trimming pared 6 bases from V and 2 bases from J, leaving 10 bases between. This CDR3 region has 13 residues. CDR3 residues: CAIRDPDNTEAFF. CDR3 DNA sequence: TGTGCCATCAGGGACCCGGACAACACTGAAGCTTTCTTT.

This chain joins TRBV27 and TRBJ1-2; D ambiguous. V was shortened by 10 bases and J by 7 bases, with 22 bases between the two germline ends. There are 14 residues in the CDR3. Germline lookup yields CDR1 MNHEY and CDR2 SMNVEV (reference sequence). The CDR3 spells CATSERGRIGGYTF. CDR3 bases: TGTGCCACCTCTGAGCGGGGAAGGATAGGTGGCTACACCTTC.

The chain has TRBV7-2 and TRBJ1-6, with no clear D. Per the germline V gene, CDR1 is SGHTA and CDR2 is FQGNSA. The CDR3 loop spans 14 amino acids. V lost 1 base and J 7 bases, leaving 8 bases between the germline ends. This chain's CDR3 is CASSLDGFNSPLHF. The CDR3 DNA follows: TGTGCCAGCAGCTTAGATGGGTTCAATTCACCCCTCCACTTT.

The V call is TRBV7-2, the J call TRBJ1-3; D may be TRBD1 (5 bases). The V end lost 7 bases, the J end lost 8 bases, and 18 bases lay between the germline ends. Germline CDR1 reads SGHTA; CDR2 reads FQGNSA. CDR3 length: 14 residues. CDR3 in amino acids: CASTQGGDGDTIYF. As DNA, the CDR3 is TGTGCCAGCACCCAGGGAGGGGATGGGGACACCATATATTTT.

J is TRBJ1-1 and V is TRBV7-3; D not resolved. This CDR3 region has 12 residues. V was shortened by 4 bases and J by 4 bases, with 7 bases between the two germline ends. Germline-derived CDR1 and CDR2 are SGHTA and FQGTGA. The CDR3 here is CASSSSGTEAFF. The DNA for the CDR3 is TGTGCCAGCAGCTCGAGCGGCACTGAAGCTTTCTTT.

This rearrangement joins TRBV27 to TRBJ1-1, with D perhaps TRBD1 (6 bases). The germline gives CDR1 MNHEY, CDR2 SMNVEV (reference sequence). V lost 1 base to trimming and J lost 6 bases, with 30 bases between them. CDR3 length: 20 amino acids. This CDR3 reads CASSLYLIPGYRDTPAEAFF. For the CDR3, the DNA is TGTGCCAGCAGTTTATATTTGATCCCCGGCTATCGGGACACCCCGGCTGAAGCTTTCTTT.

V and J are TRBV4-3 and TRBJ2-7; weak D call: TRBD1 (6 bases). Between the trimmed V and J ends, which lost 1 base and 7 bases, there was a span of 11 bases. This CDR3 contains 13 residues. Per germline, CDR1 LGHNA and CDR2 YSLEER. CDR3 DNA: TGCGCCAGCAGCCAAGTAATTAGGGGGGAGCAGTACTTC. Amino acids: CASSQVIRGEQYF.

The gene calls are TRBV5-4 and TRBJ2-3; no definite D call. The ends were cut back, 4 bases at V and 0 bases at J, with 15 bases in the middle. The CDR3 is 16 amino acids. Germline V gene data show CDR1 as SGHNT and CDR2 as YYREEE (reference sequence). CDR3 region: CASSQPNRASTDTQYF. As DNA, the CDR3 is TGTGCCAGCAGCCAGCCGAACAGAGCGAGCACAGATACGCAGTATTTT.

This clone has just a few counts. The chain carries TRBV2 and TRBJ2-7, with unresolved D. The CDR3 covers 13 residues. V was shortened by 6 bases and J by 1 base, with 10 bases between the two germline ends. Germline V gene sequence: CDR1 SNHLY, CDR2 FYNNEI. The CDR3 bases are TGTGCCAGCAGGCCAGACCATTCCTACGAGCAGTACTTC. Its translation: CASRPDHSYEQYF. Combining the CDR3 with reference TRBV2 and TRBJ2-7 gives the whole variable domain EPEVTQTPSHQVTQMGQEVILRCVPISNHLYFYWYRQILGQKVEFLVSFYNNEISEKSEIFDDQFSVERPDGSNFTLKIRSTKLEDSAMYFCASRPDHSYEQYFGPGTRLTVT.

The V and J genes are TRBV7-3 and TRBJ1-5, with TRBD1 matching 7 bases. Germline loops: CDR1 SGHTA, CDR2 FQGTGA. This CDR3 is 15 amino acids long. Losses at the gene ends were 5 bases for V and 1 base for J; bases not matched to a gene: 5. As DNA, the CDR3 is TGTGCCAGCAGCCCGCTACAGGGGAGCAATCAGCCCCAGCATTTT. Its protein product is CASSPLQGSNQPQHF.

The chain is built from TRBV4-3 and TRBJ2-7; the match to TRBD2 covers 7 bases. The V gene's germline CDR1 is LGHNA and CDR2 YSLEER. The CDR3 spans 11 residues. This CDR3 is CVHGGTYEQYF. The CDR3 DNA sequence: TGCGTCCACGGGGGGACCTACGAGCAGTACTTC.